These 19 T cell receptor beta chains originate from one sample sequenced in a study of control samples from healthy donors and cancer patients. Profiled with immunoSEQ multiplex PCR; TCRdb holds only in-frame clones, not every one. The sample yields 90,000 to 140,000 clones, roughly 85% seen once. The sequencing input was blood. These receptors were obtained from a woman aged 45-65 years in good health.

This clone has only one observation. The V gene is TRBV10-3, the J gene TRBJ2-2; possible D gene TRBD1, 5 bases. Trimming removed 4 bases at V and 0 bases at J, with 9 bases between. The CDR3 runs 15 residues. CDR1 ENHRY and CDR2 SYGVKD come from the germline V gene. CDR3 loop: CAISVQATNTGELFF. CDR3 DNA: TGTGCCATCAGTGTACAGGCCACGAACACCGGGGAGCTGTTTTTT.

This clone was counted between two and nine times. The chain combines TRBV2 with TRBJ2-7, with TRBD1 matching 10 bases. V dropped 7 bases and J dropped 5; count of bases not matched to a gene: 11. The CDR3 is made up of 15 amino acids. The germline gives CDR1 SNHLY, CDR2 FYNNEI. The CDR3: CASNPPGTGVNEQYF. In DNA, the CDR3 is TGTGCCAGCAATCCGCCCGGGACAGGGGTCAACGAGCAGTACTTC.

The V call is TRBV25-1, the J call TRBJ2-1; D is unclear. Between the trimmed V and J ends, which lost 8 bases and 0 bases, there was a span of 11 bases. This CDR3 comprises 14 residues. Germline CDR1 and CDR2: MGHDK and SYGVNS. This chain's CDR3 is CASPPNNSYNEQFF. The CDR3 nucleotides read TGTGCCAGCCCCCCGAATAACTCCTACAATGAGCAGTTCTTC.

This clone was counted between two and nine times. The chain recombines TRBV7-9 with TRBJ1-3; possible D gene TRBD1, 5 bases. This CDR3 is 14 amino acids long. Germline CDR1 and CDR2: SEHNR and FQNEAQ (reference sequence). Trimming removed 5 bases from V and 6 bases from J, with 14 bases in between. CDR3 nucleotides: TGTGCCAGCAGCCCCGTAGGGGTGGAAAACACCATATATTTT. It specifies CASSPVGVENTIYF.

The gene calls are TRBV6-5 and TRBJ2-6, with D maybe TRBD2 (5 bases). The V end was cut by 7 bases, the J end by 2 bases, with 12 bases between. The germline V gene has CDR1 MNHEY and CDR2 SVGAGI. CDR3 length equals 15 residues. In DNA, the CDR3 is TGTGCCAGCAATCCGAGGGCTGCTGGGGCCAACGTCCTGACTTTC. Translation: CASNPRAAGANVLTF.

This clone occurred many times. The J gene is TRBJ1-6, the V gene TRBV9; tentatively, D is TRBD1 (5 bases). CDR1 is SGDLS, CDR2 YYNGEE, per germline. V lost 1 base to trimming and J lost 8 bases, with 16 bases between them. CDR3 length equals 16 residues. The CDR3 DNA follows: TGTGCCAGCAGCGTAACGGGGGATCGCGGTGATTCACCCCTCCACTTT. Protein: CASSVTGDRGDSPLHF. Based on the CDR3 plus reference TRBV9 and TRBJ1-6, the full variable domain is DSGVTQTPKHLITATGQRVTLRCSPRSGDLSVYWYQQSLDQGLQFLIQYYNGEERAKGNILERFSAQQFPDLHSELNLSSLELGDSALYFCASSVTGDRGDSPLHFGNGTRLTVT.

The chain combines TRBV11-3 with TRBJ2-2; TRBD2 is a possible D gene (7 bases). This CDR3 is built from 15 residues. Trimming removed 4 bases from V and 3 bases from J, with 12 bases in between. The germline V gene has CDR1 SGHNT and CDR2 YENEEA. This chain's CDR3 is CASSSGGAYTGELFF. CDR3 sequence (DNA): TGTGCCAGCAGCTCTGGGGGGGCGTACACCGGGGAGCTGTTTTTT.

The chain carries TRBV5-8 and TRBJ1-2; no definite D call. The germline V gene encodes CDR1 SGHTS and CDR2 YDEGEE. The CDR3 is made up of 18 amino acids. V lost 3 bases and J lost 0, with 21 bases in between. The CDR3 DNA reads TGTGCCAGCAGCTCACAAGTTAATCGTCCGGGCCCTAACTATGGCTACACCTTC. As protein: CASSSQVNRPGPNYGYTF.

The J gene is TRBJ2-3, the V gene TRBV19, with TRBD2 identical over 12 bases. Germline lookup yields CDR1 LNHDA and CDR2 SQIVND (reference sequence). CDR3 length equals 18 residues. The ends lost 5 bases at V and 4 bases at J; junction bases unmatched: 13. The CDR3 loop reads CASSSLAGGPVQSDTQYF. Written as DNA, the CDR3 is TGTGCCAGTAGTTCCCTAGCGGGAGGGCCCGTACAATCAGATACGCAGTATTTT. Supplemented by reference TRBV19 and TRBJ2-3, the full variable domain reads DGGITQSPKYLFRKEGQNVTLSCEQNLNHDAMYWYRQDPGQGLRLIYYSQIVNDFQKGDIAEGYSVSREKKESFPLTVTSAQKNPTAFYLCASSSLAGGPVQSDTQYFGPGTRLTVL.

The rearrangement links TRBV19 to TRBJ2-7, with D possibly matching TRBD1 (5 bases). Germline V gives CDR1 LNHDA, CDR2 SQIVND (reference sequence). The CDR3 totals 14 residues. V was shortened by 5 bases and J by 5 bases, with 16 bases between the two germline ends. DNA of the CDR3: TGTGCCAGTAGTCAAAACCTCAGGGCTGACGAGCAGTACTTC. It yields the protein CASSQNLRADEQYF.

In its sample, this clone was seen once. This chain uses TRBV5-1 with TRBJ2-1; 9 bases map to TRBD1. The CDR3 sequence is 15 residues long. J gave up 8 bases and V 4 bases, and 10 bases lay outside the gene matches. Germline V CDR1 and CDR2: SGHRS, YFSETQ. As DNA, the CDR3 is TGCGCCAGCAGCAATCCGGGACAGGGTACCTATGAGCAGTTCTTC. It encodes CASSNPGQGTYEQFF. Using reference TRBV5-1 and TRBJ2-1 for the parts outside the CDR3, the full variable domain is KAGVTQTPRYLIKTRGQQVTLSCSPISGHRSVSWYQQTPGQGLQFLFEYFSETQRNKGNFPGRFSGRQFSNSRSEMNVSTLELGDSALYLCASSNPGQGTYEQFFGPGTRLTVL.

The chain has TRBV3-1 (or the pseudogene TRBV3-2) and TRBJ1-1; no firm D call. The germline CDR1 and CDR2 sequences are LGHDT and YNNKEL (reference sequence). The CDR3 covers 15 residues. V gave up 1 base and J gave up 0 bases, with 9 bases separating them. The CDR3 coding sequence is TGTGCCAGCAGCCAAGCTTGGCAGCTGAACACTGAAGCTTTCTTT. This encodes CASSQAWQLNTEAFF.

The chain has TRBV4-3 and TRBJ2-1; D possibly matches TRBD1 or TRBD2 (5 bases each). Germline V gene sequence: CDR1 LGHNA, CDR2 YSLEER. The CDR3 covers 18 residues. The ends were cut back, 0 bases at V and 9 bases at J, with 24 bases in the middle. CDR3 sequence (DNA): TGCGCCAGCAGCCAAGATCTGGTGCGGGCGGCCATAGGGACTGAGCAGTTCTTC. Amino acids: CASSQDLVRAAIGTEQFF.

This clone was observed a few times. J is TRBJ2-1 and V is TRBV5-1; 7 bases are a match to TRBD2. The V gene end was trimmed by 1 base and the J gene end by 6 bases; junction bases not matched to a gene: 10. CDR3 length: 16 residues. The germline gives CDR1 SGHRS, CDR2 YFSETQ. CDR3: CASSLRLAVRGNEQFF. In DNA, the CDR3 is TGCGCCAGCAGCTTGAGGCTAGCGGTGAGGGGCAATGAGCAGTTCTTC.

The CDR3 sequence: CASSIRVGTDTQYF. In nucleotides, the CDR3 is TGTGCCAGTAGTATTAGGGTTGGAACAGATACGCAGTATTTT. The chain employs TRBV19 and TRBJ2-3; no definite D call. Germline values: CDR1 LNHDA, CDR2 SQIVND (reference sequence). Trimming removed 3 bases from V and 3 bases from J, with 10 bases in between. The CDR3 covers 14 residues.

With regard to this clone: The germline gene is not matched at one end of the junction; a read error may be the cause. The CDR3, as DNA: TGTGCCGGCAGCTTGCCGGGGCCCGGGCGCCTCGAGCAGTACTTC. Translating gives CAGSLPGPGRLEQYF. The chain couples TRBV5-6 to TRBJ2-7; D is perhaps TRBD1 or TRBD2 (5 bases each). The CDR3 extends over 15 amino acids. Germline V gene lookup returns CDR1 SGHDT and CDR2 YYEEEE.

V gene TRBV19 combines with J gene TRBJ1-4; D remains unclear. Trimming took 6 bases from V and 8 from J, leaving 19 bases between them. The germline V gene encodes CDR1 LNHDA and CDR2 SQIVND (reference sequence). The CDR3 extends over 15 amino acids. The CDR3 DNA sequence: TGTGCCAGTAGCCACGTGTGGGCAGAGGGAGAAAAACTGTTTTTT. This gives the protein CASSHVWAEGEKLFF.

The chain couples TRBV7-6 to TRBJ1-1; 10 bases map to TRBD1. The CDR3 is 15 residues long. V lost 5 bases, J lost 1 base, and 4 bases stayed unmatched. Germline V gene data show CDR1 as SGHVS and CDR2 as FNYEAQ. CDR3 DNA: TGTGCCAGCAGCCCGCGACAGGGGGCGAACACTGAAGCTTTCTTT. It is translated as CASSPRQGANTEAFF.

The chain has TRBV6-2 or TRBV6-3 and TRBJ2-7, with TRBD1 matching 7 bases. Unmatched junction bases numbered 11, after V lost 4 bases and J lost 2 bases. This CDR3 region has 16 residues. CDR1 MNHEY and CDR2 SVGEGT come from the germline V gene. Here the CDR3 reads CASSWKLGQKTYEQYF. The CDR3 DNA sequence: TGTGCCAGCAGTTGGAAATTGGGACAGAAGACCTACGAGCAGTACTTC.